The T cell receptor (beta chain) under discussion was sequenced for a study of T cell repertoires in cytomegalovirus infection. Comments on this clonotype: The antigen is not known.

The CDR3 sequence is 15 residues long. The V end was cut by 6 bases, the J end by 2 bases, with 15 bases between. Using its own MiXCR run on the reads, TCRdb lists one record per CDR3 protein. The top ten hold around a sixth of the sample, which has about 740,000 distinct CDR3 sequences, 30% to 40% seen once. This specimen consisted of cultured PBMCs, obtained from culture after CMV antigen stimulation. V is TRBV12-3 or TRBV12-4 and J is TRBJ2-3, with D perhaps TRBD2 (6 bases). This clonotype was sampled from a human donor in good health (CMV status not recorded). Some clones in this sample may be carry-over from other donors' samples. CDR3 amino acids: CASSPRAGLTDTQYF. In DNA, the CDR3 is TGTGCCAGCAGCCCACGGGCGGGACTCACAGATACGCAGTATTTT.